This TCR beta chain was identified during a study of T-cell reconstitution after alpha-beta-depleted transplantation in children. This clonotype showed up just a few times. Unique molecular identifiers were used in preparing the TCRbeta library. TCRdb processed the PCR reads anew with MiXCR; each CDR3 protein has one entry. The sample carries 420,000 or so distinct CDR3 sequences, approximately 10% recorded once. Trimming stripped 4 bases from V and 6 bases from J, with 13 bases between. The germline V gene has CDR1 LGHNA and CDR2 YSLEER. The CDR3 spans 13 residues. This sequence was found in a human donor who donated a stem cell graft to a child with acute myeloid leukemia. This specimen consisted of PBMCs from the stem cell graft donor, obtained from the stem cell graft. The chain couples TRBV4-3 to TRBJ2-7, with D perhaps given as TRBD1 or TRBD2 (5 bases each). The DNA for the CDR3 is TGCGCCAGCAGCCCCAGGGTCGGGACCGAGCAGTACTTC. Residues: CASSPRVGTEQYF.